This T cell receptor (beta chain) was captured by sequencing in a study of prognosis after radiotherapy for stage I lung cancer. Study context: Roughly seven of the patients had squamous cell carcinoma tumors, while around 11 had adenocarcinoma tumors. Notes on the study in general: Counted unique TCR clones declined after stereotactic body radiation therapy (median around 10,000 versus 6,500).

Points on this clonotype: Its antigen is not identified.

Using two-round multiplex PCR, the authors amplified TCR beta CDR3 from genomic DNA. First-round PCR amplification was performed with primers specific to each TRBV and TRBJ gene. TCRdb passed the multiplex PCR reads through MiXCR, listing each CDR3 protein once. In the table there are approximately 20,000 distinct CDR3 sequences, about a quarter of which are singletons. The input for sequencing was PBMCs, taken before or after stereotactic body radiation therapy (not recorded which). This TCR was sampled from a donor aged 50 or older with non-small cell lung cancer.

CDR3: CAIYRPGTQNTEAFF. CDR3 coding DNA: TGTGCCATCTACCGACCCGGGACGCAGAACACTGAAGCTTTCTTT. The chain has TRBV2 and TRBJ1-1, with D possibly TRBD1 on 5 matching bases. With 10 bases removed from V and 1 base from J, the gap between germline ends came to 19 bases. Germline V CDR1 and CDR2: SNHLY, FYNNEI. The CDR3 consists of 15 residues. The complete variable domain, with remaining parts taken from reference TRBV2 and TRBJ1-1, reads EPEVTQTPSHQVTQMGQEVILRCVPISNHLYFYWYRQILGQKVEFLVSFYNNEISEKSEIFDDQFSVERPDGSNFTLKIRSTKLEDSAMYFCAIYRPGTQNTEAFFGQGTRLTVV.